A single sample gave rise to the 30 T cell receptor beta chains below, sequenced in a study of technical replicates of blood from a few donors (TCRdb year 2017). Library construction relied on the immunoSEQ multiplex PCR assay. TCRdb re-hosts the immuneACCESS table, in-frame sequences only. Its copies lack some clones; in the studies checked, an unresolved V gene accounts for under half of them, and the cause for the rest is not known. The sample table lists tens of thousands of clones, approximately 95% of them with a count of one. 0.2% to 0.3% of the sample lies in the top ten. Specimen: T cells isolated from PBMCs. These receptors were obtained from a human donor in good health.

The rearrangement uses TRBV6-1 and TRBJ1-2, with a possible D match to TRBD1 (6 bases). There are 13 residues in the CDR3. Germline values: CDR1 MNHNS, CDR2 SASEGT. Trimming removed 6 bases from V and 4 bases from J, with 12 bases in between. In DNA form, the CDR3 reads TGTGCCAGCAGGGGGACACTCTTCTATGGCTACACCTTC. It codes for CASRGTLFYGYTF.

The chain is built from TRBV6-6 and TRBJ2-3; 8 nucleotides agree with TRBD2. The ends lost 4 bases at V and 4 bases at J; junction bases unmatched: 10. From germline, CDR1 is MNHNY and CDR2 SVGAGI (reference sequence). This CDR3 region has 16 residues. The CDR3 nucleotides read TGTGCCAGCAGTTGGGGAGCGGGGGCTGAATCAGATACGCAGTATTTT. This sequence encodes CASSWGAGAESDTQYF.

This clone has only one observation. This chain connects TRBV7-6 to TRBJ1-4, with 8 bases fitting TRBD1. Germline-derived CDR1 and CDR2 are SGHVS and FNYEAQ. CDR3 length equals 15 residues. Unmatched junction bases numbered 15, after V lost 5 bases and J lost 13 bases. This chain's CDR3 is CASSKTGGPGKRLFF. For the CDR3, the DNA is TGTGCCAGCAGCAAAACAGGGGGGCCGGGGAAAAGACTGTTTTTT.

V usage is TRBV12-5 and J usage is TRBJ2-1; 8 bases fit TRBD2. The CDR3 is 17 residues long. V was clipped by 3 bases and J by 6 bases; unmatched bases: 13. Germline V CDR1 and CDR2: LGHNT, FRNRAP. The CDR3 bases are TGTGCTAGTGGTTTTGGTGCCGGGACTAGGAGGGTCAATGAGCAGTTCTTC. Its protein is CASGFGAGTRRVNEQFF.

The chain uses TRBV13 and TRBJ2-2, with D maybe TRBD1 (6 bases). This CDR3 contains 13 residues. Trimming cost V 10 bases and J 3 bases, with 12 bases left between them. Per germline, CDR1 PRHDT and CDR2 FYEKMQ (reference sequence). The CDR3 protein is CANPDRDTGELFF. The CDR3 nucleotides read TGTGCCAACCCGGACAGAGACACCGGGGAGCTGTTTTTT.

V gene TRBV5-1 combines with J gene TRBJ2-3, with 7 bases lining up with TRBD1. Trimming took 0 bases from V and 3 from J; bases not matched to a gene: 4. The germline V gene has CDR1 SGHRS and CDR2 YFSETQ. The CDR3 sequence is 15 residues long. CDR3 nucleotides: TGCGCCAGCAGCTTGGTGGGACAGCTAACAGATACGCAGTATTTT. Its protein product is CASSLVGQLTDTQYF. Full variable domain (missing parts from reference TRBV5-1 and TRBJ2-3): KAGVTQTPRYLIKTRGQQVTLSCSPISGHRSVSWYQQTPGQGLQFLFEYFSETQRNKGNFPGRFSGRQFSNSRSEMNVSTLELGDSALYLCASSLVGQLTDTQYFGPGTRLTVL.

The rearrangement links TRBV7-6 to TRBJ2-1; D call uncertain. Per germline, CDR1 SGHVS and CDR2 FNYEAQ. There are 12 residues in the CDR3. V lost 5 bases, J lost 7 bases, and 9 bases lay in between. This CDR3 is CASSGSVNEQFF. The CDR3 bases are TGTGCCAGCAGCGGAAGCGTGAATGAGCAGTTCTTC.

V usage is TRBV6-1 and J usage is TRBJ1-1; weak D call: TRBD1 (5 bases). Trimming took 2 bases from V and 8 from J, leaving 12 bases between them. Germline CDR1 reads MNHNS; CDR2 reads SASEGT. The CDR3 has 13 amino acids. The chain's CDR3 is CASSEWSQVEAFF. CDR3 sequence (DNA): TGTGCCAGCAGTGAATGGTCACAGGTAGAAGCTTTCTTT.

The CDR3: CASSSMTPTSGRQYNEQFF. DNA for the CDR3: TGTGCCAGCAGTTCGATGACCCCAACTAGCGGGCGTCAGTACAATGAGCAGTTCTTC. The chain carries TRBV28 and TRBJ2-1; 9 bases agree with TRBD2. Germline assignment: CDR1 MDHEN and CDR2 SYDVKM. The trim removed 4 bases at V and 4 bases at J, leaving 17 bases unmatched. The length of the CDR3 is 19 residues. The full variable domain, rest sourced from reference TRBV28 and TRBJ2-1, is DVKVTQSSRYLVKRTGEKVFLECVQDMDHENMFWYRQDPGLGLRLIYFSYDVKMKEKGDIPEGYSVSREKKERFSLILESASTNQTSMYLCASSSMTPTSGRQYNEQFFGPGTRLTVL.

V and J are TRBV5-1 and TRBJ1-4; 12 nucleotides match TRBD1. Germline-derived CDR1 and CDR2 are SGHRS and YFSETQ. CDR3 length equals 15 residues. V shed 4 bases and J 8 bases; nucleotides not matched to a gene: 6. CDR3 coding DNA: TGCGCCAGCAGCGGGGGGACAGGGGGCGAGGAAAAACTGTTTTTT. It yields the protein CASSGGTGGEEKLFF.

Written as DNA, the CDR3 is TGCGCCAGCAGCTTGCGTGAAGGGGGGGGTGAAAAACTGTTTTTT. It is translated as CASSLREGGGEKLFF. The V gene is TRBV5-1, the J gene TRBJ1-4; D is perhaps TRBD1 (6 bases). The CDR3 contains 15 residues. Trimming took 1 base from V and 7 from J, leaving 14 bases between them. Germline loops: CDR1 SGHRS, CDR2 YFSETQ.

The CDR3 protein is CATSRDPQTDTQYF. CDR3 nucleotide sequence: TGTGCCACCAGCAGAGATCCGCAGACAGATACGCAGTATTTT. The J gene is TRBJ2-3, the V gene TRBV15; no firm D call. Deletions cut 0 bases from V and 3 bases from J, with 7 bases between. This CDR3 comprises 14 residues. Germline lookup yields CDR1 LNHNV and CDR2 YYDKDF (reference sequence). The whole variable domain, remainder taken from reference TRBV15 and TRBJ2-3, is DAMVIQNPRYQVTQFGKPVTLSCSQTLNHNVMYWYQQKSSQAPKLLFHYYDKDFNNEADTPDNFQSRRPNTSFCFLDIRSPGLGDTAMYLCATSRDPQTDTQYFGPGTRLTVL.

The rearrangement links TRBV5-1 to TRBJ2-5, with 10 bases aligning to TRBD2. CDR1 and CDR2 (germline): SGHRS, YFSETQ. Trimming cost V 4 bases and J 4 bases; bases outside gene matches: 7. This CDR3 has 15 amino acids. The DNA of the CDR3 is TGCGCCAGCAGCCCTAACTCTAGCGGGAGAGAGACCCAGTACTTC. This codes for CASSPNSSGRETQYF.

This clone was observed once. The chain employs TRBV2 and TRBJ1-6; no clear D gene. CDR3 length: 14 amino acids. Germline CDR1 SNHLY, CDR2 FYNNEI. V was trimmed by 6 bases and J by 5 bases, leaving 11 bases between them. The CDR3 is CASRRRFDNSPLHF. CDR3 DNA: TGTGCCAGCAGGAGGCGGTTTGATAATTCACCCCTCCACTTT.

V gene TRBV19 combines with J gene TRBJ1-2, with D uncertain. Trimming stripped 5 bases from V and 3 bases from J, with 13 bases between. The CDR3 has 14 residues. CDR1 and CDR2 from the germline V gene are LNHDA and SQIVND (reference sequence). The CDR3 DNA sequence: TGTGCCAGTAGTTTTACGACGGACTACTATGGCTACACCTTC. Its translation is CASSFTTDYYGYTF.

The CDR3 sequence is CASSPRVGTGELFF. Written as DNA, the CDR3 is TGTGCCAGCAGCCCCAGGGTAGGAACCGGGGAGCTGTTTTTT. The gene calls are TRBV5-4 and TRBJ2-2; a possible D gene is TRBD1 (5 bases). This CDR3 is built from 14 residues. The germline gives CDR1 SGHNT, CDR2 YYREEE (reference sequence). The V and J ends lost 4 bases and 5 bases respectively, with 12 bases between them.

The V gene is TRBV27, the J gene TRBJ1-1; TRBD1 might be the D (6 bases). This CDR3 comprises 14 residues. The germline V and J ends were trimmed by 4 bases and 11 bases, with 20 bases remaining between them. Germline-derived CDR1 and CDR2 are MNHEY and SMNVEV (reference sequence). The CDR3 is CASSSARGGGGAFF. As DNA, the CDR3 is TGTGCCAGCAGTTCCGCCAGGGGAGGGGGTGGTGCTTTCTTT.

The table lists this clone with a count of one. The rearrangement links TRBV4-1 to TRBJ2-7; 7 bases align to TRBD2. CDR3 length: 15 residues. V shed 0 bases, J shed 4 bases, and the junction held 6 bases outside the gene matches. Germline CDR1 is MGHRA and CDR2 is YSYEKL. CDR3 coding DNA: TGCGCCAGCAGCCAAGAGGAGGGACTAAAATACGAGCAGTACTTC. The encoded protein is CASSQEEGLKYEQYF.

This clone was counted only a few times. The chain links TRBV18 to TRBJ1-1; 10 positions agree with TRBD1. This CDR3 has 16 residues. Trimming cost V 1 base and J 3 bases; bases outside gene matches: 5. Germline V gives CDR1 KGHSH, CDR2 LQKENI. This CDR3 is CASSPLGTGEYTEAFF. DNA for the CDR3: TGTGCCAGCTCACCACTCGGGACAGGGGAATACACTGAAGCTTTCTTT.

The table lists this clone with a count of one. This sequence joins TRBV6-5 and TRBJ2-1; D is possibly TRBD2 (6 bases). Looked up from germline, CDR1 is MNHEY and CDR2 is SVGAGI. The CDR3 length is 14 residues. V was trimmed by 10 bases and J by 7 bases, leaving 20 bases between them. The CDR3 coding sequence is TGTGCCACCGCGCTGTCGGGAGCTAATAATGAGCAGTTCTTC. Translated, it gives CATALSGANNEQFF.

This chain joins TRBV15 and TRBJ1-2; D is unresolved. Germline loops: CDR1 LNHNV, CDR2 YYDKDF (reference sequence). The CDR3 has 13 amino acids. The V end lost 0 bases, the J end lost 5 bases, and 7 bases lay between the germline ends. The CDR3 here is CATSRDIQYGYTF. CDR3 DNA sequence: TGTGCCACCAGCAGAGATATACAGTATGGCTACACCTTC.

The V call is TRBV10-3, the J call TRBJ1-5; D ambiguous. This CDR3 is 12 amino acids long. The germline gives CDR1 ENHRY, CDR2 SYGVKD. V lost 2 bases, J lost 7 bases, and 6 bases lay in between. The CDR3 spells CAISEGDQPQHF. As DNA, the CDR3 is TGTGCCATCAGTGAGGGAGACCAGCCCCAGCATTTT.

This rearrangement joins TRBV29-1 to TRBJ2-1; perhaps TRBD1 as D (5 bases). Trimming took off 7 bases at V and 4 bases at J, with 11 bases between the two ends. The CDR3 runs to 12 residues. CDR1 and CDR2 (germline): SQVTM, ANQGSEA. CDR3 protein: CSAATEYNEQFF. Here the CDR3 DNA reads TGCAGCGCCGCGACAGAATACAATGAGCAGTTCTTC.

In its sample, this clone was seen once. CDR3 coding DNA: TGTGCCAGCAGCCTAATACCCGGGACAGGGGATGAAAAACTGTTTTTT. Translating gives CASSLIPGTGDEKLFF. This rearrangement joins TRBV5-4 to TRBJ1-4; 10 bases line up with TRBD1. The germline CDR1 and CDR2 sequences are SGHNT and YYREEE (reference sequence). The length of the CDR3 is 16 residues. V dropped 4 bases and J dropped 6; count of bases not matched to a gene: 9.

The chain combines TRBV10-1 with TRBJ2-7; TRBD1 is a possible D gene (6 bases). Trimming stripped 5 bases from V and 2 bases from J, with 10 bases between. Per germline, CDR1 WNHNN and CDR2 SYGVQD (reference sequence). The length of the CDR3 is 13 residues. The CDR3 loop is CASSRTEPYEQYF. Here the CDR3 DNA reads TGCGCCAGCAGTCGGACAGAACCCTACGAGCAGTACTTC.

DNA of the CDR3: TGTGCCAGCAGTGAATTACGGACTGGTGGCTACACCTTC. Amino acids: CASSELRTGGYTF. The genes are TRBV6-1 and TRBJ1-2; no firm D call. This CDR3 is built from 13 residues. Germline values: CDR1 MNHNS, CDR2 SASEGT. Deletions cut 2 bases from V and 7 bases from J, with 11 bases between.

This chain connects TRBV15 to TRBJ2-7; D uncertain. Deletions cut 0 bases from V and 3 bases from J, with 3 bases between. Germline V gene lookup returns CDR1 LNHNV and CDR2 YYDKDF (reference sequence). This CDR3 is 12 amino acids long. The CDR3 nucleotides are TGTGCCACCAGCAGAGACAGCTACGAGCAGTACTTC. Translated: CATSRDSYEQYF.

V is TRBV2 and J is TRBJ1-5, with D perhaps matching TRBD1 (6 bases). This CDR3 has 18 amino acids. The germline V gene encodes CDR1 SNHLY and CDR2 FYNNEI. With 5 bases removed from V and 7 bases from J, the gap between germline ends came to 27 bases. The CDR3 here is CASSPRDIRRAIWQPQHF. The CDR3 bases are TGTGCCAGCAGTCCCCGGGACATAAGAAGGGCCATTTGGCAGCCCCAGCATTTT.

The chain combines TRBV4-1 with TRBJ2-2; tentative D call: TRBD2 (6 bases). Trimming took off 4 bases at V and 5 bases at J, with 20 bases between the two ends. Germline V gene sequence: CDR1 MGHRA, CDR2 YSYEKL. The CDR3 extends over 17 amino acids. As DNA, the CDR3 is TGCGCCAGCAGCCCGCTGCCGGGAGTCGAAGGGACCGGGGAGCTGTTTTTT. Translated: CASSPLPGVEGTGELFF.

The CDR3 coding sequence is TGTGCCAGTAGTTTCCGATCAGGGCACACCGGGGAGCTGTTTTTT. Translating it yields CASSFRSGHTGELFF. The chain uses TRBV19 and TRBJ2-2; D may be TRBD1 (5 bases). Trimming stripped 5 bases from V and 3 bases from J, with 13 bases between. The germline CDR1 and CDR2 sequences are LNHDA and SQIVND (reference sequence). CDR3 length: 15 residues. Complete variable domain (other parts from reference TRBV19 and TRBJ2-2): DGGITQSPKYLFRKEGQNVTLSCEQNLNHDAMYWYRQDPGQGLRLIYYSQIVNDFQKGDIAEGYSVSREKKESFPLTVTSAQKNPTAFYLCASSFRSGHTGELFFGEGSRLTVL.